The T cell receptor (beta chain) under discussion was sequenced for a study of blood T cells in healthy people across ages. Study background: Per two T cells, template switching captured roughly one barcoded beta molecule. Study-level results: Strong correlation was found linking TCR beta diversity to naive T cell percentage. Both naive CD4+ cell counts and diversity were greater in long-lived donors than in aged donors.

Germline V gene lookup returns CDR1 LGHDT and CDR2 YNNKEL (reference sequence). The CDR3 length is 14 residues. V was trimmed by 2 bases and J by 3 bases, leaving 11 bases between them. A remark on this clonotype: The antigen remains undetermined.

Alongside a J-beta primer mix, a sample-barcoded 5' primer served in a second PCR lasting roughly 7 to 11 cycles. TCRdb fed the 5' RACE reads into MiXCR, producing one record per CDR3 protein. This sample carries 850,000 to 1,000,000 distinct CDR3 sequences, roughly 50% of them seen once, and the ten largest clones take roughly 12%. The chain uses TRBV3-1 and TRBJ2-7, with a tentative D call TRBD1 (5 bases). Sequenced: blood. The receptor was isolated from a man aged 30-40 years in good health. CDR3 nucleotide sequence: TGTGCCAGCAGCCAACCAGGGTCCCTCTACGAGCAGTACTTC. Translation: CASSQPGSLYEQYF.